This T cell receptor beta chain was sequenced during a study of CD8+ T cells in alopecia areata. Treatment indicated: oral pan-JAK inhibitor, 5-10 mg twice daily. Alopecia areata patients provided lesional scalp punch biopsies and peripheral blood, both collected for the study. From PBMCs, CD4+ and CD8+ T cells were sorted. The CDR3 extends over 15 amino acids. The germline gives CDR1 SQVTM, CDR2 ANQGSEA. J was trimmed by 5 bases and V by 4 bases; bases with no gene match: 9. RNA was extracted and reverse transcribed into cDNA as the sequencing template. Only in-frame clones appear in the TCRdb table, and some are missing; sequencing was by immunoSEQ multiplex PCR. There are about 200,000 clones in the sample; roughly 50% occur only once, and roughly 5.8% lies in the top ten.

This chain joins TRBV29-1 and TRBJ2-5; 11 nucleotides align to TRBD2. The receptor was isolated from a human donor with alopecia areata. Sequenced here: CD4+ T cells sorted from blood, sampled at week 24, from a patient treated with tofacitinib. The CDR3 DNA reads TGCAGCGTTGCCAAACTAGCGGGGGTGATGGAGACCCAGTACTTC. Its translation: CSVAKLAGVMETQYF.